The 20 T cell receptor beta chains reported below all come from one sample, sequenced in a study of shared clonotypes between healthy human individuals. Naive CD8 cells lacked CD45RO and underwent positive selection for CCR7, leaving out terminally differentiated effector memory CD45RA+ cells. Sequencing was performed with immunoSEQ multiplex PCR; in TCRdb, only in-frame clones are kept and a portion is missing. The sample contains millions of clones, about 95% of which appear only once. The sequencing input was naive CD8+ T cells sorted from blood. These receptors originate from a man aged 18 to 35 in good health.

This rearrangement joins TRBV4-1 to TRBJ1-2, with a possible D match to TRBD1 (6 bases). The V gene lost 4 bases and the J gene lost 1 base, with 13 bases spanning the gap. Per germline, CDR1 MGHRA and CDR2 YSYEKL. The CDR3 is 15 amino acids. The CDR3 sequence: CASSLRQADNYGYTF. For the CDR3, the DNA is TGCGCCAGCAGCCTCAGACAGGCAGATAACTATGGCTACACCTTC.

The rearrangement joins TRBV4-1 to TRBJ2-3; D call uncertain. Trimming removed 6 bases at V and 0 bases at J, with 13 bases between. Germline CDR1 and CDR2: MGHRA and YSYEKL. This CDR3 region has 15 residues. CDR3 DNA: TGCGCCAGCAGTCGTTCAGACGGGAGCACAGATACGCAGTATTTT. Translation gives CASSRSDGSTDTQYF.

The chain recombines TRBV4-1 with TRBJ1-1; maybe TRBD1 (5 bases). V lost 4 bases to trimming and J lost 1 base, with 10 bases between them. Germline V gene lookup returns CDR1 MGHRA and CDR2 YSYEKL. The CDR3 has 14 amino acids. CDR3 sequence reads: CASSPGLANTEAFF. The DNA for the CDR3 is TGCGCCAGCAGCCCGGGGCTGGCGAACACTGAAGCTTTCTTT.

The V call is TRBV27, the J call TRBJ2-1; TRBD2 matches 11 bases. The CDR3 sequence is 16 residues long. Trimming at V came to 7 bases and at J to 3 bases, leaving 8 bases not matched to a gene. From germline, CDR1 is MNHEY and CDR2 SMNVEV (reference sequence). The CDR3 spells CASTYSGGDIYNEQFF. CDR3 nucleotide sequence: TGTGCCAGCACCTATAGCGGGGGGGACATCTACAATGAGCAGTTCTTC.

CDR3 in DNA: TGTGCCAGCAGCGATAGCGGGAGGCCCACAGCGGATGAGCAGTTCTTC. Encoded protein: CASSDSGRPTADEQFF. The chain carries TRBV9 and TRBJ2-1, with 10 bases that match TRBD2. The CDR3 runs 16 residues. Per germline, CDR1 SGDLS and CDR2 YYNGEE. J gave up 8 bases and V 3 bases, and 11 bases lay outside the gene matches.

The chain has TRBV18 and TRBJ2-1; no clear D. Germline V gene data show CDR1 as KGHSH and CDR2 as LQKENI. The CDR3 is 12 residues long. V lost 5 bases and J lost 11, with 13 bases in between. The CDR3 region has the DNA TGTGCCAGCTCAGACCCCCCGGCGCAGCAGTTCTTC. Translating gives CASSDPPAQQFF.

The chain uses TRBV4-3 and TRBJ2-7, with 11 bases fitting TRBD2. V trimming: 0 bases; J trimming: 0 bases; junction bases outside the gene matches: 4. There are 17 residues in the CDR3. Germline values: CDR1 LGHNA, CDR2 YSLEER. The CDR3 region has the DNA TGCGCCAGCAGCCAAGAATGGGGGACTAGCGGCTCCTACGAGCAGTACTTC. The encoded protein is CASSQEWGTSGSYEQYF.

The chain has TRBV5-1 and TRBJ2-5, with D possibly being TRBD2 (6 bases). The V end was cut by 2 bases, the J end by 6 bases, with 20 bases between. Germline V CDR1 and CDR2: SGHRS, YFSETQ. This CDR3 region has 16 residues. The CDR3: CASSFPPFEEGQTQYF. Written as DNA, the CDR3 is TGCGCCAGCAGCTTCCCCCCCTTTGAGGAGGGCCAGACCCAGTACTTC.

V is TRBV5-6 and J is TRBJ1-4; D perhaps matches TRBD1 (6 bases). CDR1 SGHDT and CDR2 YYEEEE come from the germline V gene. V was trimmed by 4 bases and J by 2 bases, leaving 9 bases between them. CDR3 length equals 14 residues. This CDR3 reads CASSQGFTNEKLFF. CDR3 sequence (DNA): TGTGCCAGCAGCCAGGGGTTTACTAATGAAAAACTGTTTTTT.

This chain uses TRBV11-2 with TRBJ2-7, with 7 bases lining up with TRBD2. With V trimmed by 9 bases and J by 5 bases, 4 bases remained unmatched. The CDR3 is 11 residues long. Germline CDR1 is SGHAT and CDR2 is FQNNGV. CDR3 in DNA: TGTGCCAGTAGGGGAGGGAACGAGCAGTACTTC. This sequence encodes CASRGGNEQYF.

CDR3 bases: TGCGCCAGCAGCCAAGATCAGGGGGCGGCCTATGGCTACACCTTC. Its protein product is CASSQDQGAAYGYTF. The J gene is TRBJ1-2, the V gene TRBV4-1, with 8 positions matching TRBD1. Trimming cost V 0 bases and J 4 bases; bases outside gene matches: 4. This CDR3 is 15 amino acids long. Germline V gene lookup returns CDR1 MGHRA and CDR2 YSYEKL.

The chain links TRBV4-1 to TRBJ2-5; D is tentatively TRBD1 or TRBD2 (6 bases each). Germline CDR1 and CDR2: MGHRA and YSYEKL. The CDR3 length is 17 residues. Trimming pared 1 base from V and 2 bases from J, leaving 17 bases between. The DNA for the CDR3 is TGCGCCAGCAGCCAAGTGCCGGGGGCCAGAGCGCAAGAGACCCAGTACTTC. Translating it yields CASSQVPGARAQETQYF.

Remarks on this clone: The sample carries other DNA sequences with the same CDR3. The chain uses TRBV28 and TRBJ2-7; 10 bases map to TRBD1. Germline V gives CDR1 MDHEN, CDR2 SYDVKM. The CDR3 contains 14 residues. V trimming: 2 bases; J trimming: 2 bases; junction bases outside the gene matches: 0. The CDR3 region is CASSLGTGAYEQYF. The CDR3 DNA reads TGTGCCAGCAGTTTAGGGACAGGGGCCTACGAGCAGTACTTC. Full variable domain (remainder filled in from reference TRBV28 and TRBJ2-7): DVKVTQSSRYLVKRTGEKVFLECVQDMDHENMFWYRQDPGLGLRLIYFSYDVKMKEKGDIPEGYSVSREKKERFSLILESASTNQTSMYLCASSLGTGAYEQYFGPGTRLTVT.

With regard to this clone: Distinct nucleotide sequences in the sample also encode this CDR3. The chain carries TRBV27 and TRBJ2-1; maybe TRBD2 (5 bases). In germline, CDR1 is MNHEY, CDR2 SMNVEV (reference sequence). Trimming left V 3 bases short and J 1 base short, with 7 bases between. The CDR3 extends over 14 amino acids. Here the CDR3 reads CASSFSASYNEQFF. The CDR3 nucleotides read TGTGCCAGCAGTTTTAGCGCGTCCTACAATGAGCAGTTCTTC.

The rearrangement joins TRBV4-1 to TRBJ2-7; TRBD2 agrees at 7 bases. The CDR3 spans 14 residues. V lost 4 bases to trimming and J lost 3 bases; unmatched junction nucleotides: 6. Germline-derived CDR1 and CDR2 are MGHRA and YSYEKL. DNA for the CDR3: TGCGCCAGCAGCCCCCGATCGGGGGGCTACGAGCAGTACTTC. The encoded protein is CASSPRSGGYEQYF.

This clone occurred once. Additional DNA sequences in this sample encode the identical CDR3. This CDR3 is CSARENEQFF. In nucleotides, the CDR3 is TGCAGTGCTAGGGAAAATGAGCAGTTCTTC. V and J are TRBV20-1 and TRBJ2-1; no reliable D call. Between the trimmed V and J ends, which lost 3 bases and 7 bases, there was a span of 4 bases. Germline CDR1 and CDR2: DFQATT and SNEGSKA (reference sequence). CDR3 length: 10 residues.

The chain uses TRBV19 and TRBJ1-5; TRBD1 matches at 7 bases. V dropped 1 base and J dropped 6; count of bases not matched to a gene: 9. The CDR3 is 16 amino acids. Germline V CDR1 and CDR2: LNHDA, SQIVND (reference sequence). In DNA, the CDR3 is TGTGCCAGTAGTATAGGGACAGGCTGGGGGGGTCAGCCCCAGCATTTT. This translates into CASSIGTGWGGQPQHF.

The chain has TRBV9 and TRBJ1-1; D is undetermined. Germline values: CDR1 SGDLS, CDR2 YYNGEE. There are 13 residues in the CDR3. V was clipped by 3 bases and J by 1 base, with 7 bases between them. The CDR3 is CASSDGANTEAFF. The DNA of the CDR3 is TGTGCCAGCAGCGACGGAGCGAACACTGAAGCTTTCTTT.

Worth noting for this clone: In the same sample, other DNA sequences code for this CDR3. The V and J genes are TRBV5-6 and TRBJ2-7; unclear D gene. Germline lookup yields CDR1 SGHDT and CDR2 YYEEEE. The CDR3 consists of 13 residues. Trimming shortened V by 0 bases and J by 1 base, and 5 bases separated the two germline ends. The CDR3 loop reads CASSLVSSYEQYF. DNA of the CDR3: TGTGCCAGCAGCTTGGTCAGTTCCTACGAGCAGTACTTC.

V and J are TRBV4-1 and TRBJ2-1, with D possibly matching TRBD1 (5 bases). Trimming left V 1 base short and J 8 bases short, with 18 bases between. The CDR3 extends over 16 amino acids. From germline, CDR1 is MGHRA and CDR2 YSYEKL. CDR3 DNA: TGCGCCAGCAGCCAAGGTCAGGGCTCTGGGCTGTATGAGCAGTTCTTC. It encodes CASSQGQGSGLYEQFF.